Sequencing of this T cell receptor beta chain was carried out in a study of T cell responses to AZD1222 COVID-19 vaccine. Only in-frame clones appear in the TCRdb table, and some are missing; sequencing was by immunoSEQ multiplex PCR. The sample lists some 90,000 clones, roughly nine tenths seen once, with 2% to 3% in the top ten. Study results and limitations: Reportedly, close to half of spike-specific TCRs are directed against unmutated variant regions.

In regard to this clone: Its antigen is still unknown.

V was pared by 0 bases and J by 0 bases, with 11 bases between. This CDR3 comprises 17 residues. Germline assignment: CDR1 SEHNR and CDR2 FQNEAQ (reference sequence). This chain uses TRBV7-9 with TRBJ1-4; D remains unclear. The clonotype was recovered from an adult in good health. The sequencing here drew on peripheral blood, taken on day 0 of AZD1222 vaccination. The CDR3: CASSLAEGAATNEKLFF. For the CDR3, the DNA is TGTGCCAGCAGCTTAGCCGAGGGAGCCGCAACTAATGAAAAACTGTTTTTT.